Below, one T cell receptor (beta chain) is given with its context. The data were obtained in a study of sequential checkpoint blockade in melanoma. Study overall: First-line arms were nivolumab then ipilimumab, or the reverse, randomized 1:1.

Described treatment: randomized to nivolumab then ipilimumab (arm A) or the reverse (arm B). Sorted cells were live CD3+CD8+, lacking CD19 and CD56, from PBMCs. Germline V CDR1 and CDR2: SGHAT, FQNNGV. Trimming stripped 6 bases from V and 6 bases from J, with 21 bases between. There are 16 residues in the CDR3. Generated by immunoSEQ multiplex PCR, the TCRdb table keeps only in-frame clones and is missing some. The data hold about 25,000 clones, with over 60% observed a single time. The clonotype originates from a human donor with melanoma. Source: CD8+ T cells sorted from blood (inferred from file names), taken from a patient given nivolumab and ipilimumab in sequence. The rearrangement joins TRBV11-2 to TRBJ2-1; no clear D gene. The DNA for the CDR3 is TGTGCCAGCAGTTTCTCCCCGGGTATTCTCGGCAATGAGCAGTTCTTC. Translated: CASSFSPGILGNEQFF. Using reference TRBV11-2 and TRBJ2-1 for the parts outside the CDR3, the full variable domain is EAGVAQSPRYKIIEKRQSVAFWCNPISGHATLYWYQQILGQGPKLLIQFQNNGVVDDSQLPKDRFSAERLKGVDSTLKIQPAKLEDSAVYLCASSFSPGILGNEQFFGPGTRLTVL.